This passage covers 30 T cell receptor beta chains from one sample sequenced in a study of T-cell reconstitution after alpha-beta-depleted transplantation in children. For TCRbeta, the library was prepared with unique molecular identifiers. TCRdb recomputed calls from the PCR reads with MiXCR, one row per CDR3 protein. The sample shows about a million distinct CDR3 sequences, about 30% of them seen only once. The sample in question was PBMCs, mostly from graft donor cells, obtained 360 days after TCRalphabeta/CD19-depleted stem cell transplant. The origin of the receptors is a boy under two years old who had a stem cell transplant for SCID, so the T cells may come from the graft donor.

The chain couples TRBV9 to TRBJ2-1, with TRBD1 identical over 8 bases. The length of the CDR3 is 15 residues. V dropped 0 bases and J dropped 8; count of bases not matched to a gene: 7. Germline loops: CDR1 SGDLS, CDR2 YYNGEE. CDR3 DNA sequence: TGTGCCAGCAGCGTAGGGCAGGGGGCAAGTCATGAGCAGTTCTTC. Translated, it gives CASSVGQGASHEQFF.

V gene TRBV28 combines with J gene TRBJ2-7, with D possibly being TRBD1 (6 bases). The CDR3 has 12 residues. V dropped 5 bases and J dropped 6 bases, with 11 bases sitting between them. Germline-derived CDR1 and CDR2 are MDHEN and SYDVKM. Written as DNA, the CDR3 is TGTGCCAGCAGTGCTGGGACATTCGAGCAGTACTTC. Protein product: CASSAGTFEQYF.

This rearrangement joins TRBV9 to TRBJ2-1; 10 bases match TRBD1. The V and J ends lost 4 bases and 7 bases, in that order; junction bases with no gene match: 5. CDR3 length equals 14 residues. Germline V gives CDR1 SGDLS, CDR2 YYNGEE. CDR3 sequence (DNA): TGTGCCAGCAGCCGACCGGGACAGGGGAATGAGCAGTTCTTC. Translation: CASSRPGQGNEQFF.

V is TRBV25-1 and J is TRBJ2-2; D possibly uses TRBD1 or TRBD2 (6 bases each). This CDR3 is built from 12 residues. Germline values: CDR1 MGHDK, CDR2 SYGVNS. Trimming left V 3 bases short and J 9 bases short, with 8 bases between. The CDR3 coding sequence is TGTGCCAGCAGTGACCGGGGGCGGGAGCTGTTTTTT. As protein: CASSDRGRELFF.

This clonotype was picked up a small number of times. The V gene is TRBV10-3, the J gene TRBJ2-1; a weak D match, TRBD2 (5 bases). V was trimmed by 2 bases and J by 6 bases, leaving 20 bases between them. The CDR3 has 17 amino acids. Germline V gene data show CDR1 as ENHRY and CDR2 as SYGVKD. The chain's CDR3 is CAISEPPIALLINEQFF. DNA for the CDR3: TGTGCCATCAGTGAGCCGCCCATAGCGTTACTCATCAATGAGCAGTTCTTC.

A few counts support this clonotype. V is TRBV10-3 and J is TRBJ2-3; D may be TRBD2 (7 bases). V shed 0 bases and J shed 2 bases, with 15 bases lying between them. The CDR3 is made up of 17 amino acids. CDR1 is ENHRY and CDR2 is SYGVKD in the germline V gene. CDR3 sequence (DNA): TGTGCCATCAGTGAGTCGGGGGCGGGGGACTCCACAGATACGCAGTATTTT. Its protein is CAISESGAGDSTDTQYF.

The chain joins TRBV27 to TRBJ2-2; D not certain. The CDR3 contains 14 residues. V shed 5 bases and J shed 6 bases, with 13 bases lying between them. The germline V gene encodes CDR1 MNHEY and CDR2 SMNVEV (reference sequence). The CDR3 nucleotides read TGTGCCAGCAGTCCTTTTAGTTGGGCCGGGGAGCTGTTTTTT. The encoded protein is CASSPFSWAGELFF.

The chain has TRBV15 and TRBJ2-5, with 11 nucleotides matching TRBD2. Germline CDR1 and CDR2: LNHNV and YYDKDF (reference sequence). V was clipped by 1 base and J by 1 base; unmatched bases: 8. This CDR3 region has 18 residues. CDR3 residues: CATSRGMSSGGPQETQYF. In DNA, the CDR3 is TGTGCCACCAGCAGAGGGATGTCTAGCGGGGGGCCCCAAGAGACCCAGTACTTC.

This chain links TRBV2 with TRBJ2-2, with D unclear. The CDR3 extends over 13 amino acids. V lost 2 bases, J lost 4 bases, and 5 bases lay in between. CDR1 and CDR2 (germline): SNHLY, FYNNEI. CDR3 sequence: CASSEPVTGELFF. CDR3 coding DNA: TGTGCCAGCAGTGAACCTGTCACCGGGGAGCTGTTTTTT.

The CDR3 coding sequence is TGTGCCAGCAGTTTAGGAGTACCTGGAGATGGCTACACCTTC. The encoded protein is CASSLGVPGDGYTF. This chain connects TRBV12-3 or TRBV12-4 to TRBJ1-2, with unresolved D. Trimming removed 1 base at V and 6 bases at J, with 12 bases between. CDR3 length: 14 amino acids.

This clonotype was recorded many times. The chain is built from TRBV20-1 and TRBJ2-3; TRBD2 matches 10 bases. CDR1 and CDR2 from the germline V gene are DFQATT and SNEGSKA (reference sequence). J gave up 1 base and V 6 bases, and 10 bases lay outside the gene matches. CDR3 length: 16 amino acids. CDR3 DNA: TGCAGTGCCCGAAGGGGGCTAGCGGGGGGCACAGATACGCAGTATTTT. Residues: CSARRGLAGGTDTQYF.

V and J are TRBV5-5 and TRBJ2-4; D may be TRBD2 (7 bases). V was cut by 0 bases and J by 9 bases, with 13 bases left in between. The CDR3 spans 14 residues. Germline V CDR1 and CDR2: SGHKS, YYEKEE (reference sequence). The CDR3 loop is CASSLVGGGAIQYF. The CDR3 nucleotides read TGTGCCAGCAGCTTGGTTGGAGGGGGGGCCATTCAGTACTTC.

The CDR3 region is CASSPDRFNEQFF. CDR3 DNA sequence: TGCGCCAGCAGCCCCGACAGGTTTAATGAGCAGTTCTTC. The rearrangement links TRBV5-1 to TRBJ2-1; a weak D match, TRBD1 (6 bases). Germline CDR1 reads SGHRS; CDR2 reads YFSETQ. The CDR3 extends over 13 amino acids. V lost 4 bases and J lost 7, with 12 bases in between.

The rearrangement joins TRBV12-3 or TRBV12-4 to TRBJ1-4, with D tentatively TRBD1 (6 bases). This CDR3 region has 16 residues. Deletions cut 6 bases from V and 0 bases from J, with 14 bases between. The CDR3 protein is CASSSGVVATNEKLFF. In DNA, the CDR3 is TGTGCCAGCAGCTCAGGGGTGGTAGCAACTAATGAAAAACTGTTTTTT.

This sequence joins TRBV12-3 or TRBV12-4 and TRBJ2-3; TRBD2 matches at 8 bases. With V trimmed by 1 base and J by 8 bases, 5 bases remained unmatched. The CDR3 loop spans 14 amino acids. The CDR3 DNA reads TGTGCCAGCAGTTTAGGGCGGGGGGAGGTTACGCAGTATTTT. The encoded protein is CASSLGRGEVTQYF.

The chain employs TRBV28 and TRBJ1-5; a possible D gene is TRBD1 (6 bases). The CDR3 runs to 15 residues. Germline assignment: CDR1 MDHEN and CDR2 SYDVKM. V lost 2 bases to trimming and J lost 7 bases, with 15 bases between them. CDR3 sequence: CASSLGPRGGQPQHF. CDR3 coding DNA: TGTGCCAGCAGTTTAGGTCCCAGGGGTGGACAGCCCCAGCATTTT.

The chain couples TRBV18 to TRBJ2-3; 8 bases fit TRBD2. V was clipped by 3 bases and J by 0 bases; unmatched bases: 8. Germline V gives CDR1 KGHSH, CDR2 LQKENI. This CDR3 has 17 amino acids. CDR3 coding DNA: TGTGCCAGCTCACCGGTACCTAGCGGGCCCAGCACAGATACGCAGTATTTT. Encoded protein: CASSPVPSGPSTDTQYF.

The genes are TRBV7-9 and TRBJ2-3, with D uncertain. Trimming cost V 5 bases and J 6 bases, with 18 bases left between them. This CDR3 contains 15 residues. Germline values: CDR1 SEHNR, CDR2 FQNEAQ (reference sequence). The CDR3 reads CASSPAHGLGDTQYF. CDR3 sequence (DNA): TGTGCCAGCAGCCCCGCGCACGGTCTCGGGGATACGCAGTATTTT.

In its sample, this clonotype was seen a few times. The chain carries TRBV4-1 and TRBJ1-2, with D tentatively TRBD1 (5 bases). The CDR3 length is 15 residues. Trimming took 1 base from V and 2 from J, leaving 11 bases between them. CDR1 and CDR2 (germline): MGHRA, YSYEKL. This CDR3 is CASSQVEGANYGYTF. The CDR3 region has the DNA TGCGCCAGCAGCCAAGTAGAAGGGGCGAACTATGGCTACACCTTC.

The chain links TRBV4-2 to TRBJ2-5, with D possibly being TRBD2 (6 bases). The CDR3 length is 14 residues. CDR1 LGHNA and CDR2 YNFKEQ come from the germline V gene. The V and J ends lost 2 bases and 9 bases respectively, with 16 bases between them. CDR3 sequence reads: CASSQPGTFIAQYF. In DNA, the CDR3 is TGTGCCAGCAGCCAACCCGGGACTTTCATCGCCCAGTACTTC.

This clonotype was counted between two and nine times. The J gene is TRBJ2-5, the V gene TRBV20-1, with D possibly matching TRBD2 (5 bases). This CDR3 has 12 amino acids. V gave up 7 bases and J gave up 2 bases, with 11 bases separating them. Per the germline V gene, CDR1 is DFQATT and CDR2 is SNEGSKA (reference sequence). DNA of the CDR3: TGCAGTGTACCAGGCGGGCAAGAGACCCAGTACTTC. Translating it yields CSVPGGQETQYF.

The chain recombines TRBV21-1 with TRBJ2-3. TRBV21-1 represents a pseudogene. The CDR3 length is 18 residues. This CDR3 reads CASSKGGQKTLCTDTQYF. In DNA, the CDR3 is TGTGCCAGCAGCAAAGGAGGTCAAAAGACTCTATGCACAGATACGCAGTATTTT.

This clonotype has only a few counts. V is TRBV10-2 and J is TRBJ2-4, with D perhaps being TRBD1 or TRBD2 (5 bases each). The CDR3 runs to 17 residues. Germline loops: CDR1 WSHSY, CDR2 SAAADI. V was trimmed by 8 bases and J by 9 bases, leaving 29 bases between them. Here the CDR3 reads CASHPRGRAVFGSIQYF. DNA of the CDR3: TGCGCCAGCCACCCCCGGGGCAGGGCTGTTTTCGGTAGCATTCAGTACTTC.

V is TRBV5-1 and J is TRBJ2-2; 10 nucleotides line up with TRBD1. Germline V CDR1 and CDR2: SGHRS, YFSETQ. The CDR3 covers 15 residues. V dropped 6 bases and J dropped 4; count of bases not matched to a gene: 6. The CDR3 nucleotides are TGCGCCAGCACCCGGACAGGGGGAAGCACCGGGGAGCTGTTTTTT. Translation: CASTRTGGSTGELFF.

The chain uses TRBV27 and TRBJ2-3; TRBD1 matches 9 bases. The trim removed 8 bases at V and 5 bases at J, leaving 11 bases unmatched. Germline V gene sequence: CDR1 MNHEY, CDR2 SMNVEV (reference sequence). This CDR3 has 15 residues. This CDR3 is CASLPYRGRGDTQYF. DNA for the CDR3: TGTGCCAGCCTCCCCTACAGGGGGCGTGGAGATACGCAGTATTTT.

The V gene is TRBV6-5, the J gene TRBJ2-4; D uncertain. Trimming took off 0 bases at V and 3 bases at J, with 9 bases between the two ends. This CDR3 is 15 amino acids long. CDR1 and CDR2 from the germline V gene are MNHEY and SVGAGI. The DNA for the CDR3 is TGTGCCAGCAGTTACTCGGATTCGGGCAAAAACATTCAGTACTTC. Its translation is CASSYSDSGKNIQYF.

This clonotype came up once. V and J are TRBV6-2 or TRBV6-3 and TRBJ2-6; no definite D call. Trimming removed 3 bases at V and 2 bases at J, with 14 bases between. This CDR3 comprises 17 residues. Germline V gives CDR1 MNHEY, CDR2 SVGEGT. The CDR3 region is CASSYGSSGPGANVLTF. CDR3 DNA: TGTGCCAGCAGTTATGGATCTTCGGGTCCTGGGGCCAACGTCCTGACTTTC.

A few counts support this clonotype. This rearrangement joins TRBV10-3 to TRBJ2-7; 7 bases map to TRBD1. V lost 6 bases, J lost 4 bases, and 6 bases stayed unmatched. Germline CDR1 is ENHRY and CDR2 is SYGVKD. The CDR3 runs to 13 residues. The CDR3 region has the DNA TGTGCCATCAGCCCGGGACAGAATTACGAGCAGTACTTC. Translating gives CAISPGQNYEQYF.

Written as DNA, the CDR3 is TGTGCCAGCAGCTTCCCCGGGGGCCTTCCCTACGAGCAGTACTTC. Its translation: CASSFPGGLPYEQYF. The chain combines TRBV7-2 with TRBJ2-7, with D perhaps matching TRBD1 or TRBD2 (6 bases each). Germline assignment: CDR1 SGHTA and CDR2 FQGNSA. The CDR3 spans 15 residues. Trimming shortened V by 3 bases and J by 2 bases, and 14 bases separated the two germline ends.

V is TRBV15 and J is TRBJ2-1; perhaps TRBD1 as D (5 bases). The germline V gene encodes CDR1 LNHNV and CDR2 YYDKDF (reference sequence). The V and J ends lost 1 base and 5 bases respectively, with 15 bases between them. This CDR3 has 16 residues. This CDR3 reads CATSRGLGDPNNEQFF. As DNA, the CDR3 is TGTGCCACCAGCAGAGGGCTAGGGGATCCAAACAATGAGCAGTTCTTC.